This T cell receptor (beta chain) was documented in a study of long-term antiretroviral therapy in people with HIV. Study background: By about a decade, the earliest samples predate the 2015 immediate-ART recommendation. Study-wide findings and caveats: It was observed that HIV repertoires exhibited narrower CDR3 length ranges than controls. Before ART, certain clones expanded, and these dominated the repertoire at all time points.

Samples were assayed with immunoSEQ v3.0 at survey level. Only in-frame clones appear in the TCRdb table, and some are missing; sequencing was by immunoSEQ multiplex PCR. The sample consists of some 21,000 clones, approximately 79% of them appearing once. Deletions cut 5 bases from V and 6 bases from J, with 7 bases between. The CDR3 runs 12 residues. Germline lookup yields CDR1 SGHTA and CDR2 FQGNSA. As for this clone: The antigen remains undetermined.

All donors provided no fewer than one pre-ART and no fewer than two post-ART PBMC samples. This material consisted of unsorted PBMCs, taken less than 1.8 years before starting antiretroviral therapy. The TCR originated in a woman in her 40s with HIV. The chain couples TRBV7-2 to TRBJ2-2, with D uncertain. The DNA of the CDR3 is TGTGCCAGCAGCCACCCCGCCGGGGAGCTGTTTTTT. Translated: CASSHPAGELFF.